What follows are 17 T cell receptor beta chains derived from one specimen sequenced in a study of beta chain features in type 1 diabetes. The isolated RNA, all of it, was reverse transcribed, so expressed TCRB transcripts were what got sequenced. The protocol was immunoSEQ multiplex PCR, while the TCRdb copy is restricted to in-frame clones and leaves out a portion. The table records roughly 310,000 clones, 8% to 13% of them present only once. The sequencing sample was made of naive CD4+ T cells from blood. The receptors stem from a woman in her twenties or thirties in good health.

V gene TRBV29-1 combines with J gene TRBJ2-1; 12 bases match TRBD2. Trimming cost V 6 bases and J 7 bases; bases outside gene matches: 25. This CDR3 has 20 amino acids. CDR1 and CDR2 from the germline V gene are SQVTM and ANQGSEA. CDR3 sequence (DNA): TGCAGCGTGCCGACTGATCGACTAGCGGGAGCTTATAGACAAGGAAATGAGCAGTTCTTC. It specifies CSVPTDRLAGAYRQGNEQFF.

This clone was found a few times. The chain carries TRBV19 and TRBJ2-1, with TRBD2 matching over 7 bases. The J segment lost 4 bases and the V segment lost 3 bases, leaving 6 bases of the junction unmatched. This CDR3 region has 15 residues. Germline V gene data show CDR1 as LNHDA and CDR2 as SQIVND (reference sequence). For the CDR3, the DNA is TGTGCCAGTAGTATGCCTAGCGGAATTTACAATGAGCAGTTCTTC. This gives the protein CASSMPSGIYNEQFF. Variable domain in full (rest from reference TRBV19 and TRBJ2-1): DGGITQSPKYLFRKEGQNVTLSCEQNLNHDAMYWYRQDPGQGLRLIYYSQIVNDFQKGDIAEGYSVSREKKESFPLTVTSAQKNPTAFYLCASSMPSGIYNEQFFGPGTRLTVL.

The chain combines TRBV18 with TRBJ2-1; 11 bases match TRBD1. CDR1 and CDR2 from the germline V gene are KGHSH and LQKENI. V lost 3 bases and J lost 6; bases outside the gene matches: 10. The CDR3 length is 17 residues. CDR3 region: CASSPFSGQGASNEQFF. Here the CDR3 DNA reads TGTGCCAGCTCACCGTTTTCCGGACAGGGGGCGAGCAATGAGCAGTTCTTC.

This clone has a handful of counts. Here the CDR3 reads CASSMTGQGTEQFF. As DNA, the CDR3 is TGTGCCAGTAGTATGACGGGACAGGGGACTGAGCAGTTCTTC. This chain joins TRBV19 and TRBJ2-1; 10 bases map to TRBD1. Germline CDR1 is LNHDA and CDR2 is SQIVND (reference sequence). This CDR3 is built from 14 residues. V shed 3 bases and J 9 bases; nucleotides not matched to a gene: 5.

This clone was observed a handful of times. The chain couples TRBV14 to TRBJ2-2; D is possibly TRBD1 (6 bases). The CDR3 runs 15 residues. Trimming left V 1 base short and J 5 bases short, with 11 bases between. Per the germline V gene, CDR1 is SGHDN and CDR2 is FVKESK. The CDR3 spells CASSQVGASTGELFF. The CDR3 DNA reads as TGTGCCAGCAGCCAAGTGGGGGCCTCTACCGGGGAGCTGTTTTTT.

This clone was counted a few times. The V and J genes are TRBV2 and TRBJ2-2; 9 nucleotides line up with TRBD2. Germline CDR1 SNHLY, CDR2 FYNNEI. V shed 4 bases and J 6 bases; nucleotides not matched to a gene: 3. The CDR3 has 14 residues. The CDR3 sequence: CASSGGRASGELFF. DNA of the CDR3: TGTGCCAGCAGTGGCGGGAGGGCGTCCGGGGAGCTGTTTTTT. The full variable domain, rest sourced from reference TRBV2 and TRBJ2-2, is EPEVTQTPSHQVTQMGQEVILRCVPISNHLYFYWYRQILGQKVEFLVSFYNNEISEKSEIFDDQFSVERPDGSNFTLKIRSTKLEDSAMYFCASSGGRASGELFFGEGSRLTVL.

This clone was seen a few times. V usage is TRBV25-1 and J usage is TRBJ1-5; a possible D gene is TRBD1 (5 bases). The CDR3 covers 16 residues. The germline CDR1 and CDR2 sequences are MGHDK and SYGVNS. V lost 3 bases to trimming and J lost 3 bases, with 15 bases between them. CDR3 DNA: TGTGCCAGCAGTGAGGCAGGCAGGGAGGCCAATCAGCCCCAGCATTTT. It codes for CASSEAGREANQPQHF.

This rearrangement joins TRBV28 to TRBJ1-5; TRBD1 agrees at 7 bases. The ends lost 6 bases at V and 4 bases at J; junction bases unmatched: 6. Germline V gene lookup returns CDR1 MDHEN and CDR2 SYDVKM. The CDR3 has 14 residues. The CDR3 DNA reads as TGTGCCAGCAGACCCGGGACAGTTAATCAGCCCCAGCATTTT. Translation: CASRPGTVNQPQHF.

V usage is TRBV5-1 and J usage is TRBJ2-1; 10 bases line up with TRBD2. Per the germline V gene, CDR1 is SGHRS and CDR2 is YFSETQ. This CDR3 spans 13 amino acids. After removal of 5 bases from V and 7 bases from J, the junction contained 3 bases not matched to a gene. The CDR3 protein is CASRPSGSNEQFF. The CDR3, as DNA: TGCGCCAGCAGGCCTAGCGGGAGTAATGAGCAGTTCTTC.

The gene calls are TRBV29-1 and TRBJ2-2; 8 bases map to TRBD2. Germline lookup yields CDR1 SQVTM and CDR2 ANQGSEA. J was trimmed by 4 bases and V by 7 bases; bases with no gene match: 11. CDR3 length: 15 residues. DNA for the CDR3: TGCAGCGGGGGTACTAGCGGAGGGGGCACCGGGGAGCTGTTTTTT. Encoded protein: CSGGTSGGGTGELFF.

This clone occurred a few times. This chain links TRBV7-9 with TRBJ2-1, with 13 bases identical to TRBD2. Unmatched junction bases numbered 3, after V lost 5 bases and J lost 8 bases. The length of the CDR3 is 14 residues. Germline loops: CDR1 SEHNR, CDR2 FQNEAQ (reference sequence). The CDR3 sequence is CASSPGLAGDEQFF. CDR3 DNA: TGTGCCAGCAGCCCCGGACTAGCGGGAGATGAGCAGTTCTTC. The whole variable domain, filled in from reference TRBV7-9 and TRBJ2-1, reads DTGVSQNPRHKITKRGQNVTFRCDPISEHNRLYWYRQTLGQGPEFLTYFQNEAQLEKSRLLSDRFSAERPKGSFSTLEIQRTEQGDSAMYLCASSPGLAGDEQFFGPGTRLTVL.

This chain joins TRBV2 and TRBJ2-1, with TRBD2 matching 9 bases. V was pared by 3 bases and J by 2 bases, with 11 bases of the junction left unmatched. This CDR3 contains 18 residues. The germline V gene encodes CDR1 SNHLY and CDR2 FYNNEI. DNA of the CDR3: TGTGCCAGCAGTGAGGCAGGACTAGCGTTAAGCCCCTACAATGAGCAGTTCTTC. Translation gives CASSEAGLALSPYNEQFF.

The chain has TRBV6-6 and TRBJ2-7; 13 bases match TRBD2. The CDR3 spans 14 residues. Germline-derived CDR1 and CDR2 are MNHNY and SVGAGI (reference sequence). Germline trimming cut 5 bases from V and 3 bases from J; bases unmatched to any gene: 1. The CDR3 coding sequence is TGTGCCAGCAGTAGGACTAGCGGGAGCTACGAGCAGTACTTC. Translated: CASSRTSGSYEQYF.

The V and J genes are TRBV7-2 and TRBJ2-5; TRBD2 is a possible D gene (6 bases). The ends were cut back, 3 bases at V and 5 bases at J, with 10 bases in the middle. The germline CDR1 and CDR2 sequences are SGHTA and FQGNSA. The CDR3 runs to 13 residues. In DNA, the CDR3 is TGTGCCAGCAGCTTTCCGGGAGTGGAGACCCAGTACTTC. Residues: CASSFPGVETQYF.

This clone was seen a handful of times. The rearrangement uses TRBV5-6 and TRBJ2-7; 10 nucleotides line up with TRBD2. Germline V gives CDR1 SGHDT, CDR2 YYEEEE. This CDR3 contains 15 residues. J was trimmed by 6 bases and V by 3 bases; bases with no gene match: 9. CDR3 in amino acids: CASSWRSSGGLEQYF. CDR3 DNA sequence: TGTGCCAGCAGCTGGAGGTCTAGCGGGGGTCTCGAGCAGTACTTC.

The sample holds a few counts of this clone. This chain joins TRBV2 and TRBJ2-7; 9 nucleotides line up with TRBD2. Germline V gives CDR1 SNHLY, CDR2 FYNNEI. V shed 8 bases and J 0 bases; nucleotides not matched to a gene: 5. The CDR3 sequence is 14 residues long. CDR3 region: CASATSGSSYEQYF. The CDR3 DNA reads TGTGCCAGCGCGACTAGCGGCAGCTCCTACGAGCAGTACTTC.

The V call is TRBV27, the J call TRBJ2-7; 9 nucleotides agree with TRBD1. J was trimmed by 2 bases and V by 5 bases; bases with no gene match: 4. The germline V gene has CDR1 MNHEY and CDR2 SMNVEV (reference sequence). This CDR3 comprises 14 residues. This chain's CDR3 is CASSGTGRTYEQYF. CDR3 bases: TGTGCCAGCAGTGGGACAGGGCGAACCTACGAGCAGTACTTC.